The clone carrying this TCR beta chain was recorded many times. V dropped 5 bases and J dropped 8; count of bases not matched to a gene: 8. The length of the CDR3 is 13 residues. Amplification of TCR beta CDR3 regions used RNA as the template. The HTBI primer set was used in a first-round RT-PCR of the TCR CDR3. One entry per CDR3 protein, called by TCRdb with MiXCR from the multiplex PCR reads. The sample carries over 700,000 distinct CDR3 sequences, 35% recorded once. The entry originates in a study of T cells in Graves' hyperthyroidism and ophthalmopathy. The TCR comes from a middle-aged woman with Graves' hyperthyroidism. Sequencing was carried out using blood. The V and J genes are TRBV12-3 or TRBV12-4 and TRBJ1-2, with 7 bases aligning to TRBD1. CDR3: CASSPQGGIGYTF. Here the CDR3 DNA reads TGTGCCAGCAGTCCTCAGGGGGGGATCGGCTACACCTTC.